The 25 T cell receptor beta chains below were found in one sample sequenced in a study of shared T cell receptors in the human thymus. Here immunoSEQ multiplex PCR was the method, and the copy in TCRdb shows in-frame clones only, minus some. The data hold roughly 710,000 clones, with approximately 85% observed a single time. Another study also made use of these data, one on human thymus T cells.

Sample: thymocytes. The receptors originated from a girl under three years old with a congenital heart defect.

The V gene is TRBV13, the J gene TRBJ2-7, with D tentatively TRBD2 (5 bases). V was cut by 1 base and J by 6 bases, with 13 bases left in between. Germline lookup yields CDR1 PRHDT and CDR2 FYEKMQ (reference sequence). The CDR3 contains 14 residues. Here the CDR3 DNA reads TGTGCCAGCAGCTTAGTAAGAGGGCGTCTCGAGCAGTACTTC. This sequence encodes CASSLVRGRLEQYF. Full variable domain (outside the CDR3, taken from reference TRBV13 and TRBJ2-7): AAGVIQSPRHLIKEKRETATLKCYPIPRHDTVYWYQQGPGQDPQFLISFYEKMQSDKGSIPDRFSAQQFSDYHSELNMSSLELGDSALYFCASSLVRGRLEQYFGPGTRLTVT.

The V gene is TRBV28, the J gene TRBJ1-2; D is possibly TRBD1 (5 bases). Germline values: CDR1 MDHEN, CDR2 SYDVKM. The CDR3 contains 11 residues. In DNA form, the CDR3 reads TGTGTCCACAAGGGGAAACATGGCTACACCTTC. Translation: CVHKGKHGYTF.

The CDR3 DNA is TGTGCCAGCAGCGTGGAGGCTGTGGGGATTTCACCCCTCCACTTT. It translates to CASSVEAVGISPLHF. This chain links TRBV9 with TRBJ1-6; D is uncertain. CDR1 is SGDLS and CDR2 is YYNGEE in the germline V gene. V was clipped by 2 bases and J by 9 bases, with 15 bases between them. CDR3 length: 15 amino acids.

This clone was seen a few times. CDR3 nucleotide sequence: TGTGCCAGCAGCGACGGAGGGGATGGCTACACCTTC. Translated: CASSDGGDGYTF. The chain joins TRBV5-6 to TRBJ1-2; tentatively, D is TRBD1 (5 bases). Germline lookup yields CDR1 SGHDT and CDR2 YYEEEE. V was trimmed by 4 bases and J by 6 bases, leaving 10 bases between them. This CDR3 has 12 residues. The full variable domain, its missing parts supplied by reference TRBV5-6 and TRBJ1-2, is DAGVTQSPTHLIKTRGQQVTLRCSPKSGHDTVSWYQQALGQGPQFIFQYYEEEERQRGNFPDRFSGHQFPNYSSELNVNALLLGDSALYLCASSDGGDGYTFGSGTRLTVV.

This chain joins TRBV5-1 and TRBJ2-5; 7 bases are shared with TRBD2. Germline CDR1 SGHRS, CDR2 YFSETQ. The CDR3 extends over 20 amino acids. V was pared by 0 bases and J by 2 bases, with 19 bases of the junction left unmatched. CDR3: CASSLAYGTTWDYEQETQYF. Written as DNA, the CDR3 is TGCGCCAGCAGCTTGGCCTACGGCACTACGTGGGACTACGAACAAGAGACCCAGTACTTC.

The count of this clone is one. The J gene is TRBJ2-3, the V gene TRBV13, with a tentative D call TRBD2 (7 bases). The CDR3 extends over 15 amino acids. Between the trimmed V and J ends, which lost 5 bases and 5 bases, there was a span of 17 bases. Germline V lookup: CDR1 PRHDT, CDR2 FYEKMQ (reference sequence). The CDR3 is CASSAGGGPEDTQYF. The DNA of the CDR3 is TGTGCCAGCAGCGCTGGGGGGGGGCCGGAAGATACGCAGTATTTT.

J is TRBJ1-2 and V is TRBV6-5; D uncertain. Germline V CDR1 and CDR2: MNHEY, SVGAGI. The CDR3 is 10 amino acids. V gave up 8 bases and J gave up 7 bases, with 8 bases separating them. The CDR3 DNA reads TGTGCCAGCTTTGAGAGTGGCTACACCTTC. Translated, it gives CASFESGYTF.

The CDR3 nucleotides are TGTGCCACCAAGACTAGCGGGTACTCCTACGAGCAGTACTTC. Protein: CATKTSGYSYEQYF. This sequence joins TRBV10-3 and TRBJ2-7; 10 bases are shared with TRBD2. Per the germline V gene, CDR1 is ENHRY and CDR2 is SYGVKD. The CDR3 is made up of 14 amino acids. The V gene end was trimmed by 10 bases and the J gene end by 0 bases; junction bases not matched to a gene: 6.

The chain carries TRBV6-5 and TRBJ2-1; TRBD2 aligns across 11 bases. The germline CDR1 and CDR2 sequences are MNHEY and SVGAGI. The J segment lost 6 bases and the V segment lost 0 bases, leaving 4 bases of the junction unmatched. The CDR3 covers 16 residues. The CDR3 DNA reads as TGTGCCAGCAGTTACTCGGGTAGCGGGGGGGTCAATGAGCAGTTCTTC. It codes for CASSYSGSGGVNEQFF.

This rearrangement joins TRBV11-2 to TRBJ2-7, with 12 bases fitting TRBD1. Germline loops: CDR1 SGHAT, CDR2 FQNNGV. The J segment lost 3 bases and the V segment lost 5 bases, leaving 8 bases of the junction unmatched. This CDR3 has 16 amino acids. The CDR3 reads CASSAPGTGGFYEQYF. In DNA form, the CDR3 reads TGTGCCAGCAGCGCTCCCGGGACAGGGGGCTTCTACGAGCAGTACTTC.

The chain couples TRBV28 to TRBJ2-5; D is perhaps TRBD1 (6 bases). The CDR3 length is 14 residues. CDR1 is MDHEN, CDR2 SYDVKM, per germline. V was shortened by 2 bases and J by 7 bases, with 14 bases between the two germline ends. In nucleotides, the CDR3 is TGTGCCAGCAGTTTAATGGACAGCGTGGGGACCCAGTACTTC. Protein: CASSLMDSVGTQYF.

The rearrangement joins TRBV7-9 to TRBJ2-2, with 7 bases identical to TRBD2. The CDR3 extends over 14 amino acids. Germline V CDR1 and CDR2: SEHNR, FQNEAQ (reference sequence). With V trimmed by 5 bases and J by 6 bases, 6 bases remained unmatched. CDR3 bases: TGTGCCAGCAGCCTAGGTAGCGGGCCCGGGGAGCTGTTTTTT. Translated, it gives CASSLGSGPGELFF.

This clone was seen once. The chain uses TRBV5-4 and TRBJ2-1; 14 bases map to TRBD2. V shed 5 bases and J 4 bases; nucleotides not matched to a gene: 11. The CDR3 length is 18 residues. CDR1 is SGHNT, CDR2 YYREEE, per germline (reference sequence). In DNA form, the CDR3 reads TGTGCCAGCAGTCAAGGACTAGCGGGGGGCGAGTCATACAATGAGCAGTTCTTC. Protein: CASSQGLAGGESYNEQFF.

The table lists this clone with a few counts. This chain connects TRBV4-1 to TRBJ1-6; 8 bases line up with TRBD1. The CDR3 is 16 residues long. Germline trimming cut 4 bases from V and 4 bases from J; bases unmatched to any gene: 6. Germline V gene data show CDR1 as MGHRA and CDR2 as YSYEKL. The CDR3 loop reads CASSRTTGAYNSPLHF. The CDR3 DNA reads TGCGCCAGCAGCCGAACGACAGGGGCATATAATTCACCCCTCCACTTT.

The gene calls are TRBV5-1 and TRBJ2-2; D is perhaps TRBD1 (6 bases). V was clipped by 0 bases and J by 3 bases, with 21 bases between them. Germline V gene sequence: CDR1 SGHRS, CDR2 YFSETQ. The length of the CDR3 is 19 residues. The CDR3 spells CASSLGPPQGRGDTGELFF. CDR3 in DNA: TGCGCCAGCAGCTTGGGGCCCCCACAGGGAAGAGGGGACACCGGGGAGCTGTTTTTT.

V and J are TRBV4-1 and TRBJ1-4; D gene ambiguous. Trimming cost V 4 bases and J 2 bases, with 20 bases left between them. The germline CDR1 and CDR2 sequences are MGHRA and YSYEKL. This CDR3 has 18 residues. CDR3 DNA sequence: TGCGCCAGCAGCCCCCGACGTGGGGAGGTGTATACTAATGAAAAACTGTTTTTT. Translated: CASSPRRGEVYTNEKLFF.

CDR3 loop: CAILSGENYTEAFF. The CDR3 coding sequence is TGTGCCATCCTCTCAGGTGAGAACTACACTGAAGCTTTCTTT. V is TRBV10-3 and J is TRBJ1-1, with D hard to call. V lost 8 bases and J lost 3, with 16 bases in between. This CDR3 has 14 residues. Germline lookup yields CDR1 ENHRY and CDR2 SYGVKD.

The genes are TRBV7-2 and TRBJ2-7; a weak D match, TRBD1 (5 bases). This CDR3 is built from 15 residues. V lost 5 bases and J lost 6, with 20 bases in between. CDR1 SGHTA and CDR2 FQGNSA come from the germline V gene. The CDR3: CASSPHPRDSSEQYF. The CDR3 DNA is TGTGCCAGCAGCCCACATCCCCGAGACAGCTCCGAGCAGTACTTC.

CDR3 coding DNA: TGCGCCAGCAGCCAAATACAGGGGAACACTGAAGCTTTCTTT. It specifies CASSQIQGNTEAFF. This chain links TRBV4-1 with TRBJ1-1; TRBD1 is a possible D gene (6 bases). Germline CDR1 is MGHRA and CDR2 is YSYEKL. V lost 2 bases, J lost 1 base, and 8 bases lay in between. CDR3 length equals 14 residues.

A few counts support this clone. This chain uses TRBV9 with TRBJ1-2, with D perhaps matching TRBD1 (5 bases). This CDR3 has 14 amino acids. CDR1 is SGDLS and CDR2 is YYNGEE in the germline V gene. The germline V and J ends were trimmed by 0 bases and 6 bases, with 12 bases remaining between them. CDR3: CASSVVGGKDGYTF. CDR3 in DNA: TGTGCCAGCAGCGTAGTGGGGGGAAAGGATGGCTACACCTTC.

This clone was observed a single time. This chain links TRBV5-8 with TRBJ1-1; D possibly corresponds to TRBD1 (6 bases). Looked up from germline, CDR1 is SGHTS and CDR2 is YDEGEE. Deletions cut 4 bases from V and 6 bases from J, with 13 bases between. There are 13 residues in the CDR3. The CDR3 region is CASSTGTGAEAFF. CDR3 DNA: TGTGCCAGCAGCACAGGGACCGGGGCTGAAGCTTTCTTT.

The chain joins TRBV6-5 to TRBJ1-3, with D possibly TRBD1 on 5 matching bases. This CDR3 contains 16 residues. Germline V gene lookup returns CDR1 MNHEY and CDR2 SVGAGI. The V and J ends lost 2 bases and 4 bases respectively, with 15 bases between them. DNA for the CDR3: TGTGCCAGCAGTTACGGCGGCAGGGAGGTCGGAAACACCATATATTTT. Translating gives CASSYGGREVGNTIYF.

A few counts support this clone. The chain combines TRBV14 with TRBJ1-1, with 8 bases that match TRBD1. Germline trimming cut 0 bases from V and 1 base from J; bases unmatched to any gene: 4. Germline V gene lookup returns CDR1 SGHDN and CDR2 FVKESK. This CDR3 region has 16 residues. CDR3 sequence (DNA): TGTGCCAGCAGCCAAGACAGGGGGCGACGGAACACTGAAGCTTTCTTT. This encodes CASSQDRGRRNTEAFF.

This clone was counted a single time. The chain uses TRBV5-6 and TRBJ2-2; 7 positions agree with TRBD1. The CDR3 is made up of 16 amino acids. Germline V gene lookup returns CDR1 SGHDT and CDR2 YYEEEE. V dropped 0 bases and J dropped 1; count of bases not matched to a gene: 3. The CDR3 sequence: CASSLEAGGNTGELFF. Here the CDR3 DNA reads TGTGCCAGCAGCTTGGAGGCAGGGGGGAACACCGGGGAGCTGTTTTTT.

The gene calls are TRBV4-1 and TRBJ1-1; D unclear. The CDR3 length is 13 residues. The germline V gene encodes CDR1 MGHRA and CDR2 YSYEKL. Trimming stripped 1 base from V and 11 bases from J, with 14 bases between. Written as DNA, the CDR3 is TGCGCCAGCAGCCAAGCCTTCAGGAGGGAGGCTTTCTTT. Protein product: CASSQAFRREAFF.